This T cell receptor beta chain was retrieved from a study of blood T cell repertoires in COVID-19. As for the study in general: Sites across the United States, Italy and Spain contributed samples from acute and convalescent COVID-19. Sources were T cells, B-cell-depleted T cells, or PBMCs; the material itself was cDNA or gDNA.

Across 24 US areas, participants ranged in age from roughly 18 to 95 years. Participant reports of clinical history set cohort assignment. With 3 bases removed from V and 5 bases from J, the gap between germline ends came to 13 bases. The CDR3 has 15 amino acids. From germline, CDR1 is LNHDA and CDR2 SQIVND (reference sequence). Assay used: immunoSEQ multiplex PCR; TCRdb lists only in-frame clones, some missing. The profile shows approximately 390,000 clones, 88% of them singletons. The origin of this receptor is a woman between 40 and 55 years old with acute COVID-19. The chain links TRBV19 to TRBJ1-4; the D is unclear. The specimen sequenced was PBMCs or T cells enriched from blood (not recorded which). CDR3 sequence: CASSIAAGGNEKLFF. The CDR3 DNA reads TGTGCCAGTAGTATCGCAGCAGGAGGGAATGAAAAACTGTTTTTT.